One TCR beta chain is described in this entry. Its antigen is undetermined. V was shortened by 3 bases and J by 8 bases, with 5 bases between the two germline ends. CDR1 and CDR2 (germline): SEHNR, FQNEAQ (reference sequence). The CDR3 contains 11 residues. This entry is derived from a study of T cell repertoires in cytomegalovirus infection. Study in general: CMV infection together with matching HLA type was indicated by public TCR beta signatures. Points from the study as a whole: Summed public TCR beta family frequency identified CMV carriers bearing the relevant HLA.

One entry per CDR3 protein results from TCRdb running MiXCR on the reads. The sample yields 100,000 or so distinct CDR3 sequences, 20% to 30% seen once. The specimen sequenced was CD8+ T cells from PBMCs. The rearrangement joins TRBV7-9 to TRBJ2-1; D is ambiguous. This TCR derives from a human donor in good health (CMV status not recorded). Some clones in this sample may be carry-over from other donors' samples. CDR3 bases: TGTGCCAGCAGCTTGAGTGATGAGCAGTTCTTC. This codes for CASSLSDEQFF.